The clone carrying this TCR beta chain showed up many times. This record comes from a study of CD8 T cells in ankylosing spondylitis. TCRdb recomputed calls from the 5' RACE reads with MiXCR, one row per CDR3 protein. The sample holds 150,000 to 200,000 distinct CDR3 sequences; under 14% are singletons and the top ten take around 29%. CDR1 SGHRS and CDR2 YFSETQ come from the germline V gene. V shed 3 bases and J 7 bases; nucleotides not matched to a gene: 5. The CDR3 consists of 15 residues. This receptor was obtained from a male donor with ankylosing spondylitis or in good health (not recorded which). This rearrangement joins TRBV5-1 to TRBJ1-6; 9 bases fit TRBD1. Specimen: blood, either unsorted or a sorted T cell fraction (not recorded which). CDR3 region: CASSSETGGNSPLHF. For the CDR3, the DNA is TGCGCCAGCAGCTCCGAGACAGGGGGGAATTCACCCCTCCACTTT.